The 21 T cell receptor beta chains listed next were all sequenced from one sample in a study of T cell clonality in common variable immunodeficiency. Assay used: immunoSEQ multiplex PCR; TCRdb lists only in-frame clones, some missing. This sample comprises roughly 51,000 clones, none seen once only. Sequenced material: peripheral blood mononuclear cells. The receptors originated from a person aged 18 to 75 in good health.

This clone was seen at least ten times. The CDR3 bases that were read are TGTGCCAGCACCATTGGGTTCAAAGGGGATCCAGATACG. Its translation: CASTIGFKGDPDT. The CDR3 in full is CASTIGFKGDPDTQYF. The V and J genes are TRBV5-4 and TRBJ2-3, with a possible D match to TRBD1 (5 bases). The CDR3 goes on 3 residues after the read ends, and that part is filled in from the germline J gene. CDR3 length: 16 residues. V was clipped by 6 bases and J by 4 bases, with 21 bases between them. Germline-derived CDR1 and CDR2 are SGHNT and YYREEE (reference sequence).

This clone appeared many times. The CDR3 extends 3 residues past the end of the read, so its final part is completed from the germline J gene. The chain carries TRBV5-1 and TRBJ1-1, with D possibly being TRBD1 (5 bases). The CDR3 is 15 amino acids. CDR1 and CDR2 from the germline V gene are SGHRS and YFSETQ. The V end was cut by 0 bases, the J end by 1 base, with 10 bases between. The CDR3 reads CASSLAGPQNTEAFF. CDR3 DNA (partial): TGCGCCAGCAGCTTGGCAGGGCCGCAGAACACTGAA.

This clone was recorded many times. The CDR3 goes on 3 residues after the read ends, and that part is filled in from the germline J gene. J is TRBJ1-2 and V is TRBV7-6; tentatively, D is TRBD1 (6 bases). The CDR3 is made up of 13 amino acids. Germline loops: CDR1 SGHVS, CDR2 FNYEAQ. CDR3 bases read: TGTGCCAGCAGCTTAGCGGCCCAGGGGAAC. Amino acid sequence: CASSLAAQGN. From start to end, the CDR3 is CASSLAAQGNYTF.

This clone appeared many times. Sequencing ends 3 residues short of the CDR3 end; the germline J gene provides the rest. The chain combines TRBV6-4 with TRBJ2-3; 10 positions match TRBD2. Unmatched junction bases numbered 10, after V lost 8 bases and J lost 2 bases. Germline V gene sequence: CDR1 MRHNA, CDR2 SNTAGT. The CDR3 loop spans 16 amino acids. The DNA read from the CDR3 is TGTGCCAGCTCCAGAGATAGCGGGAGGATCACAGATACG. This gives the protein CASSRDSGRITDT. The CDR3 in full is CASSRDSGRITDTQYF.

This clone was seen at least ten times. Coverage ceases 3 residues before the CDR3 finishes, and the germline J gene fills in the end. The chain couples TRBV6-1 to TRBJ2-6; no definite D call. CDR1 and CDR2 (germline): MNHNS, SASEGT. The V end was cut by 1 base, the J end by 0 bases, with 10 bases between. CDR3 length equals 17 residues. The CDR3 DNA, read in part, is TGTGCCAGCAGTGAAGTGGGCGAAGGCTCTGGGGCCAACGTC. This gives the protein CASSEVGEGSGANV. The whole CDR3 sequence is CASSEVGEGSGANVLTF.

The table lists this clone with many counts. The read finishes 3 residues shy of the CDR3 end, and the germline J gene is used to complete it. This chain links TRBV5-1 with TRBJ2-7; no definite D call. The ends were cut back, 1 base at V and 4 bases at J, with 6 bases in the middle. The CDR3 loop spans 12 amino acids. The germline V gene has CDR1 SGHRS and CDR2 YFSETQ. The CDR3 reads CASSLTGYEQYF. CDR3 DNA (partial): TGCGCCAGCAGCTTGACCGGGTACGAG.

This clone was seen many times. Coverage ceases 3 residues before the CDR3 finishes, and the germline J gene fills in the end. This chain uses TRBV2 with TRBJ2-1; TRBD1 might be the D (6 bases). Trimming removed 7 bases from V and 8 bases from J, with 15 bases in between. The CDR3 loop spans 13 amino acids. Germline CDR1 is SNHLY and CDR2 is FYNNEI. Partial CDR3 DNA: TGTGCCAGCACTCGGACTCCAGGGGATGAG. Translated: CASTRTPGDE. The CDR3 in its entirety is CASTRTPGDEQFF.

This clone was seen many times. The CDR3 loop reads CASNKDRFDTQYF. The sequenced part of the CDR3 DNA is TGCGCCAGCAATAAAGACAGGTTTGACACG. The rearrangement uses TRBV10-1 and TRBJ2-3; D perhaps matches TRBD1 (6 bases). The read finishes 3 residues shy of the CDR3 end, and the germline J gene is used to complete it. CDR3 length equals 13 residues. Germline V gene lookup returns CDR1 WNHNN and CDR2 SYGVQD (reference sequence).

This clone was recorded many times. The sequence runs out 3 residues before the end of the CDR3; the remainder is reconstructed from the germline J gene. The V and J genes are TRBV4-2 and TRBJ1-4; D is unclear. Trimming stripped 3 bases from V and 8 bases from J, with 13 bases between. The CDR3 loop spans 14 amino acids. CDR1 is LGHNA, CDR2 YNFKEQ, per germline. CDR3 DNA (partial): TGTGCCAGCAGCCATGGAGGACTGGAAGAAAAA. This codes for CASSHGGLEEK. The whole CDR3 sequence is CASSHGGLEEKLFF.

This clone came up many times. Read data end 3 residues before the CDR3 end; the end is taken from the germline J gene. The chain has TRBV28 and TRBJ2-4; tentative D call: TRBD1 (8 bases). The CDR3 spans 15 residues. Per the germline V gene, CDR1 is MDHEN and CDR2 is SYDVKM. V was clipped by 5 bases and J by 4 bases, with 15 bases between them. The CDR3 bases that were read are TGTGCCAGCAGTAGGGGGGGACAGGCTAAAAACATT. It translates to CASSRGGQAKNI. The complete CDR3 reads CASSRGGQAKNIQYF.

This clone came up a few times. The CDR3 end is not reached by the read, which stops 3 residues before it; the germline J gene fills it in. The chain employs TRBV19 and TRBJ2-1; 10 nucleotides line up with TRBD1. From germline, CDR1 is LNHDA and CDR2 SQIVND (reference sequence). Trimming removed 3 bases from V and 4 bases from J; junction bases left unmatched: 15. There are 19 residues in the CDR3. The CDR3 bases that were read are TGTGCCAGTAGTATGGCTAAGCCCGACAGGGGGCTCAGGTACAATGAG. Translating gives CASSMAKPDRGLRYNE. The whole CDR3 sequence reads CASSMAKPDRGLRYNEQFF.

In its sample, this clone was seen many times. The CDR3 protein is CASSSRRGGNQPQHF. The sequenced part of the CDR3 DNA is TGTGCCAGTAGTTCCCGGCGGGGAGGCAATCAGCCC. This chain links TRBV19 with TRBJ1-5, with D hard to call. The CDR3 end lies 3 residues beyond the end of the read and is filled in from the germline J gene. Germline CDR1 reads LNHDA; CDR2 reads SQIVND (reference sequence). This CDR3 is built from 15 residues. The V end was cut by 5 bases, the J end by 2 bases, with 13 bases between.

This clone was detected ten times or more. The read ends 3 residues early relative to the CDR3; the germline J gene fills the gap. The V gene is TRBV5-4, the J gene TRBJ2-1; the D gene is possibly TRBD1 (5 bases). There are 11 residues in the CDR3. The V gene lost 4 bases and the J gene lost 7 bases, with 6 bases spanning the gap. In germline, CDR1 is SGHNT, CDR2 YYREEE (reference sequence). The CDR3 reads CASSQGNEQFF. The part of the CDR3 DNA that was read is TGTGCCAGCAGCCAGGGTAATGAG.

As regards this clone: The CDR3 end falls 3 residues outside the read, so it is completed with the germline J gene. The J gene is TRBJ2-1, the V gene TRBV11-2, with a weak D call TRBD1 (6 bases). The CDR3 consists of 14 residues. The V gene's germline CDR1 is SGHAT and CDR2 FQNNGV. V lost 4 bases and J 8 bases, leaving 15 bases between the germline ends. The CDR3 DNA, read in part, is TGTGCCAGCAGCTCATTATACAGGGTACATGAG. Protein product: CASSSLYRVHE. The full CDR3 is CASSSLYRVHEQFF.

This clone occurred many times. Read data end 3 residues before the CDR3 end; the end is taken from the germline J gene. The chain recombines TRBV11-2 with TRBJ2-2; maybe TRBD1 (5 bases). From germline, CDR1 is SGHAT and CDR2 FQNNGV. V was clipped by 5 bases and J by 4 bases, with 8 bases between them. The CDR3 is 13 amino acids. Partial CDR3 DNA: TGTGCCAGCAGCCGACAGAGCACCGGGGAG. Protein: CASSRQSTGE. The entire CDR3 reads CASSRQSTGELFF. Full variable domain (rest looked up from reference TRBV11-2 and TRBJ2-2): EAGVAQSPRYKIIEKRQSVAFWCNPISGHATLYWYQQILGQGPKLLIQFQNNGVVDDSQLPKDRFSAERLKGVDSTLKIQPAKLEDSAVYLCASSRQSTGELFFGEGSRLTVL.

This clone has at least ten counts. The read finishes 3 residues shy of the CDR3 end, and the germline J gene is used to complete it. The V and J genes are TRBV10-3 and TRBJ2-2, with D uncertain. The V end was cut by 7 bases, the J end by 3 bases, with 15 bases between. The CDR3 is 15 residues long. Germline values: CDR1 ENHRY, CDR2 SYGVKD. The covered CDR3 bases are TGTGCCATCACCAAGGGTAGTCGTGACACCGGGGAG. It is translated as CAITKGSRDTGE. The entire CDR3 is CAITKGSRDTGELFF.

This clone was picked up many times. With the read ending 3 residues before the CDR3 end, the germline J gene is used to fill in that end. The chain is built from TRBV5-1 and TRBJ2-1, with 13 bases fitting TRBD2. This CDR3 has 16 residues. Germline-derived CDR1 and CDR2 are SGHRS and YFSETQ. Unmatched junction bases numbered 9, after V lost 4 bases and J lost 8 bases. CDR3 bases read: TGCGCCAGCAGCCATTCAACTAGCGGGAGGGGCGATGAG. Amino acid sequence: CASSHSTSGRGDE. The full CDR3 sequence reads CASSHSTSGRGDEQFF.

There are many counts of this clone. The missing CDR3 end, 3 residues past where the read stops, is filled in from the germline J gene. This chain joins TRBV4-1 and TRBJ1-1; D ambiguous. The CDR3 contains 12 residues. V was pared by 6 bases and J by 4 bases, with 9 bases between. Per germline, CDR1 MGHRA and CDR2 YSYEKL. This chain's CDR3 is CASSLTSTEAFF. The part of the CDR3 DNA that was read is TGCGCCAGCAGTCTTACCAGCACTGAA.

This clone was detected many times. The CDR3 goes on 3 residues after the read ends, and that part is filled in from the germline J gene. The chain carries TRBV19 and TRBJ1-4; D is ambiguous. The V end was cut by 6 bases, the J end by 1 base, with 9 bases between. The germline gives CDR1 LNHDA, CDR2 SQIVND (reference sequence). The CDR3 is 14 amino acids. Partial CDR3 DNA: TGTGCCAGTAGCCTCTCAGGAACTAATGAAAAA. This sequence encodes CASSLSGTNEK. The entire CDR3 sequence reads CASSLSGTNEKLFF.

This clone was found many times. The read comes to an end 3 residues before the CDR3 does, leaving the germline J gene to fill in the end. This chain connects TRBV7-3 to TRBJ2-5, with TRBD2 identical over 7 bases. CDR3 length: 15 residues. Germline CDR1 is SGHTA and CDR2 is FQGTGA. V shed 3 bases and J 4 bases; nucleotides not matched to a gene: 8. The DNA read from the CDR3 is TGTGCCAGCAGCTTTCAGGGAGGGAAAGGAGAGACC. Its protein product is CASSFQGGKGET. The entire CDR3 protein reads CASSFQGGKGETQYF. Using reference TRBV7-3 and TRBJ2-5 for the parts outside the CDR3, the full variable domain is GAGVSQTPSNKVTEKGKYVELRCDPISGHTALYWYRQSLGQGPEFLIYFQGTGAADDSGLPNDRFFAVRPEGSVSTLKIQRTERGDSAVYLCASSFQGGKGETQYFGPGTRLLVL.

The table lists this clone with many counts. The read ends 3 residues shy of where the CDR3 ends; the end is completed using the germline J gene. The rearrangement uses TRBV18 and TRBJ2-5, with a weak D call TRBD1 (6 bases). Per germline, CDR1 KGHSH and CDR2 LQKENI. The V end was cut by 0 bases, the J end by 5 bases, with 22 bases between. The CDR3 is 18 amino acids. The DNA read from the CDR3 is TGTGCCAGCTCACCACCCTCGGAGTCCGGACAGTGGAAGGAGACC. It translates to CASSPPSESGQWKET. The complete CDR3 protein is CASSPPSESGQWKETQYF.